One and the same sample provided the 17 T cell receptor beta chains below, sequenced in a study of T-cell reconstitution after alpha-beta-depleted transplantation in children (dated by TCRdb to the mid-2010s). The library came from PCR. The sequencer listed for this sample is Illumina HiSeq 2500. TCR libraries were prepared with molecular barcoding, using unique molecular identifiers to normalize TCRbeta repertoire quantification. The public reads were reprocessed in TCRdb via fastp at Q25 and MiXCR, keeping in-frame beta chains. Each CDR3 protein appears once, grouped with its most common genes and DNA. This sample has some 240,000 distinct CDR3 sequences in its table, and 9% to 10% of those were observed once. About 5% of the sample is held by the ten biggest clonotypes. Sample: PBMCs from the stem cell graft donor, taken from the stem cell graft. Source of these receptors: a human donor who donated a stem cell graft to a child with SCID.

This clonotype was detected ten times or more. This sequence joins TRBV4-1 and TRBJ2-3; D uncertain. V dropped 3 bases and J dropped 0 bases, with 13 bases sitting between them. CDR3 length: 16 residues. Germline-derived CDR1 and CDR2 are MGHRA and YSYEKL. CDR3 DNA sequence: TGCGCCAGCAGCCACGAGACAATTCCTAGCACAGATACGCAGTATTTT. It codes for CASSHETIPSTDTQYF.

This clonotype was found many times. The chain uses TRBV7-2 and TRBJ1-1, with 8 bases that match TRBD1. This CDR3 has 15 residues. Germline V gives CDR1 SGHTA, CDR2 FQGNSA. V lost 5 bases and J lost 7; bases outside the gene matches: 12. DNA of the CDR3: TGTGCCAGCAGCCCGACTAAGGGACAGGCCGGTGAAGCTTTCTTT. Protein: CASSPTKGQAGEAFF.

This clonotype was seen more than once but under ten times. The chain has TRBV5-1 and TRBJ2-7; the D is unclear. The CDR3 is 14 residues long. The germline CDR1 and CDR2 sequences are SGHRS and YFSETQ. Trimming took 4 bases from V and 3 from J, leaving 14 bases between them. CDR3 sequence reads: CASSAEDPFYEQYF. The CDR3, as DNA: TGCGCCAGCAGCGCAGAGGATCCCTTCTACGAGCAGTACTTC.

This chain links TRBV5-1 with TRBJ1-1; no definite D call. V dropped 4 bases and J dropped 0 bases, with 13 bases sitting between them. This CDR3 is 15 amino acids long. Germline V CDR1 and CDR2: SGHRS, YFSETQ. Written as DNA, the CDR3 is TGCGCCAGCAGCGCACTGTCCGATTTGAACACTGAAGCTTTCTTT. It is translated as CASSALSDLNTEAFF. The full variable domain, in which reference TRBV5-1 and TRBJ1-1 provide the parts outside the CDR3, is KAGVTQTPRYLIKTRGQQVTLSCSPISGHRSVSWYQQTPGQGLQFLFEYFSETQRNKGNFPGRFSGRQFSNSRSEMNVSTLELGDSALYLCASSALSDLNTEAFFGQGTRLTVV.

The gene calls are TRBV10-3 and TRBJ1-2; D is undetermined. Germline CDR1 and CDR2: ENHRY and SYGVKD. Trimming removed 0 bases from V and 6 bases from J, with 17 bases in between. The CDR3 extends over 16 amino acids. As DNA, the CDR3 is TGTGCCATCAGTGAGTCTATAGGGAGGTCCGGTGATGGCTACACCTTC. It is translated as CAISESIGRSGDGYTF.

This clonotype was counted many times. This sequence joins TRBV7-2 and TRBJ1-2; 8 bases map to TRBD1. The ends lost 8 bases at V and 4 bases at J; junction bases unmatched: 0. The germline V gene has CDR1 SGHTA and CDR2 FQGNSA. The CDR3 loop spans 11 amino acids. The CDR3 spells CASGQGYGYTF. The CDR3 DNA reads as TGTGCCAGCGGACAGGGCTATGGCTACACCTTC.

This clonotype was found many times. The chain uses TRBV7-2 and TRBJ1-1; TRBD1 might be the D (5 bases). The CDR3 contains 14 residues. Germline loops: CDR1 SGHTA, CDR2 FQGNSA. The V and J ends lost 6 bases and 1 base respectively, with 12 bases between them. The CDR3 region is CASRPLGGNTEAFF. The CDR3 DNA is TGTGCCAGCAGGCCCCTTGGGGGGAACACTGAAGCTTTCTTT. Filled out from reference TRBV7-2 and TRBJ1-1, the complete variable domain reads GAGVSQSPSNKVTEKGKDVELRCDPISGHTALYWYRQSLGQGLEFLIYFQGNSAPDKSGLPSDRFSAERTGGSVSTLTIQRTQQEDSAVYLCASRPLGGNTEAFFGQGTRLTVV.

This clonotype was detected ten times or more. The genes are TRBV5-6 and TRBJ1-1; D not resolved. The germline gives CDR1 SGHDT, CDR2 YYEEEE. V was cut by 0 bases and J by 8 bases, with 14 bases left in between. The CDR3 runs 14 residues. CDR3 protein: CASSLGTAVPEAFF. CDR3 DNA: TGTGCCAGCAGCTTGGGAACGGCAGTCCCGGAAGCTTTCTTT.

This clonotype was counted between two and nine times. CDR3 amino acids: CASSPRTRTNTGELFF. The CDR3 nucleotides are TGTGCCAGCTCACCTCGGACGCGAACGAACACCGGGGAGCTGTTTTTT. This chain joins TRBV18 and TRBJ2-2, with D uncertain. This CDR3 comprises 16 residues. Germline assignment: CDR1 KGHSH and CDR2 LQKENI. Trimming removed 3 bases from V and 0 bases from J, with 11 bases in between.

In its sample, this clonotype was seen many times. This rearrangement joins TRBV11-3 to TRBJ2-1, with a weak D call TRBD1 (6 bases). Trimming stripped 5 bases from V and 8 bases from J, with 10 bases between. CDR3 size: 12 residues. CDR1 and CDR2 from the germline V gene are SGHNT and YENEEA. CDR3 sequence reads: CASSLGGDEQFF. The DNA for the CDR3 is TGTGCCAGCAGCCTTGGGGGCGATGAGCAGTTCTTC.

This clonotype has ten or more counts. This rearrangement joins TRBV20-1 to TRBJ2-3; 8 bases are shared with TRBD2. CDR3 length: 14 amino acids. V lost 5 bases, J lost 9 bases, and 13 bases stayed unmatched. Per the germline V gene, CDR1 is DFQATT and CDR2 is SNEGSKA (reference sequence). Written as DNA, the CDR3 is TGCAGTGCTTTTATACGGGGGGGCCGTGGGACGCAGTATTTT. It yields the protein CSAFIRGGRGTQYF.

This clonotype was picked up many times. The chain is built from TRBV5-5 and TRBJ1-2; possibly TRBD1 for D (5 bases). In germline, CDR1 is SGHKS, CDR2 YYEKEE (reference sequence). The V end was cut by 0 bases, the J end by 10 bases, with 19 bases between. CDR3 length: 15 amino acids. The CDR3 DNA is TGTGCCAGCAGCTTGGCCCTGCCGCCCCAGGGAGTCTACACCTTC. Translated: CASSLALPPQGVYTF.

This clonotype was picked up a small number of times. In DNA, the CDR3 is TGCGCCAGCAGTCGCACGGGACAGGGTATCGCTGGGGCCAACGTCCTGACTTTC. As protein: CASSRTGQGIAGANVLTF. This rearrangement joins TRBV5-1 to TRBJ2-6, with 9 bases that match TRBD1. The ends lost 5 bases at V and 2 bases at J; junction bases unmatched: 11. Per the germline V gene, CDR1 is SGHRS and CDR2 is YFSETQ. The CDR3 is made up of 18 amino acids.

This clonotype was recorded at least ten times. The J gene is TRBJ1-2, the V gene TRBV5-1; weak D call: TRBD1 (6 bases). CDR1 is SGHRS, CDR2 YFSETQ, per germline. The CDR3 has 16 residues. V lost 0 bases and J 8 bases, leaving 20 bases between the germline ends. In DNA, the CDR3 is TGCGCCAGCAGCTTGGCCGGTGGGATCCAGGGGCCCGGCTACACCTTC. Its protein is CASSLAGGIQGPGYTF.

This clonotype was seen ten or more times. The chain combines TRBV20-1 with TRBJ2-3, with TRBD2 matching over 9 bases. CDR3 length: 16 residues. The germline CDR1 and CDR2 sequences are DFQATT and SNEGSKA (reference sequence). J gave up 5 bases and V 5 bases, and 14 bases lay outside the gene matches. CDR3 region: CSALKGGGGAGDTQYF. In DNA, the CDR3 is TGCAGTGCTTTGAAAGGAGGCGGGGGGGCTGGAGATACGCAGTATTTT.

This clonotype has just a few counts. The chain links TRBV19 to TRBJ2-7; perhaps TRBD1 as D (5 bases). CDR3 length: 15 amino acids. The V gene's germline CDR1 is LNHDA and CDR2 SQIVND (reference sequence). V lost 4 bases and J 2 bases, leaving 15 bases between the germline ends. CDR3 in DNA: TGTGCCAGTAGTACGAAGTGGGGCCGAACCTACGAGCAGTACTTC. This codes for CASSTKWGRTYEQYF.

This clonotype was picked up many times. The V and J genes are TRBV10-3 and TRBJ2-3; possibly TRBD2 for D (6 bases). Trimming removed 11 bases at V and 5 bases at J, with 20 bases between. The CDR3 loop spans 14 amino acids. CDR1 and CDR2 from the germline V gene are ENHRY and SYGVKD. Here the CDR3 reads CASSMGWGEDTQYF. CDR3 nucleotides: TGTGCCTCGTCGATGGGCTGGGGGGAAGATACGCAGTATTTT.